Listed here are 2 T cell receptor beta chains from one sample, sequenced in a study of cytomegalovirus exposure and HLA in healthy donors. In the PCR, 60 Vbeta and 13 Jbeta primers were used. TCRdb's copy holds only in-frame clones and misses some; the assay was immunoSEQ multiplex PCR. The table includes just under 65,000 clones, around four fifths detected once. Input material: PBMCs. All receptors come from a woman aged 25 to 39 in good health and CMV-seronegative.

This sequence joins TRBV29-1 and TRBJ2-7; TRBD1 aligns across 9 bases. In germline, CDR1 is SQVTM, CDR2 ANQGSEA. The CDR3 contains 12 residues. After removal of 7 bases from V and 7 bases from J, the junction contained 8 bases not matched to a gene. The CDR3 region is CSGGQGPREQYF. The CDR3 coding sequence is TGCAGCGGGGGACAGGGACCTCGGGAGCAGTACTTC.

V and J are TRBV5-1 and TRBJ1-6; 10 bases match TRBD1. After removal of 4 bases from V and 8 bases from J, the junction contained 6 bases not matched to a gene. CDR3 size: 15 residues. The germline V gene encodes CDR1 SGHRS and CDR2 YFSETQ. The DNA for the CDR3 is TGCGCCAGCAGCACGGGACAGGGGAAATATTCACCCCTCCACTTT. Its translation: CASSTGQGKYSPLHF. Filled out from reference TRBV5-1 and TRBJ1-6, the complete variable domain reads KAGVTQTPRYLIKTRGQQVTLSCSPISGHRSVSWYQQTPGQGLQFLFEYFSETQRNKGNFPGRFSGRQFSNSRSEMNVSTLELGDSALYLCASSTGQGKYSPLHFGNGTRLTVT.